This T cell receptor (beta chain) was captured by sequencing in a study of Graves' ophthalmopathy and Graves' hyperthyroidism. Broader study findings: Ophthalmopathy progression cases were predicted by the model with 70.59% sensitivity and almost 75% specificity.

As regards this clonotype: Antigen specificity is unknown.

Per germline, CDR1 DFQATT and CDR2 SNEGSKA (reference sequence). V lost 6 bases and J 5 bases, leaving 13 bases between the germline ends. CDR3 length: 13 amino acids. Establishment of the diagnosis relied upon clinical symptoms, serum thyroxine, TRAb, thyroid ultrasound and orbital computed tomography. Beta-chain TCR CDR3 regions were amplified from RNA transcripts. After a first-round RT-PCR with HTBI primers, a second-round multiplex PCR was run. Each CDR3 protein gets one entry after TCRdb re-called the multiplex PCR reads with MiXCR. The sample records hundreds of thousands of distinct CDR3 sequences, roughly 41% being singletons.

The sequenced sample consisted of peripheral blood. The V and J genes are TRBV20-1 and TRBJ2-2; no clear D. This receptor was taken from an adult man with Graves' ophthalmopathy. The CDR3 protein is CSARQGITGELFF. CDR3 in DNA: TGCAGTGCCCGGCAAGGGATTACCGGGGAGCTGTTTTTT.